Shown below are 26 T cell receptor beta chains from a single sample sequenced in a study of vaccination and CD4 T cells after COVID-19. The treatment is: roughly ten-day PBMC culture with coronavirus spike peptide pools or control peptides (ViraFEST assay). Gathering of the CD4+ T cells, from the unexposed donor, took place before the COVID-19 pandemic (2011-2018). The antigens for these receptors are not known. The assay that was used to sequence DNA from cultured CD4+ T cells was the Oncomine TCR Beta short-read assay. TCRdb fed the PCR reads into MiXCR, producing one record per CDR3 protein. The table records 6,500 to 8,000 distinct CDR3 sequences, about three quarters of them present only once. Input material: CD4+ T cells from blood, cultured in vitro. These receptors all come from a human donor in good health.

The chain links TRBV6-1 to TRBJ2-7, with D perhaps matching TRBD2 (6 bases). Trimming left V 8 bases short and J 0 bases short, with 17 bases between. The CDR3 loop spans 15 amino acids. CDR1 is MNHNS, CDR2 SASEGT, per germline. In nucleotides, the CDR3 is TGTGCCAGCGGATACACGGGACTTCTCTCCTACGAGCAGTACTTC. Its protein product is CASGYTGLLSYEQYF.

There are a few counts of this clonotype. The chain joins TRBV20-1 to TRBJ1-2, with a possible D match to TRBD1 (6 bases). The CDR3 sequence is 17 residues long. The V and J ends lost 1 base and 0 bases respectively, with 18 bases between them. Germline V gene data show CDR1 as DFQATT and CDR2 as SNEGSKA (reference sequence). Here the CDR3 reads CSARAGVLAGANYGYTF. CDR3 DNA: TGCAGTGCTAGAGCTGGGGTTTTGGCAGGGGCTAACTATGGCTACACCTTC.

V and J are TRBV7-9 and TRBJ1-1; D is possibly TRBD1 (5 bases). Per germline, CDR1 SEHNR and CDR2 FQNEAQ (reference sequence). The length of the CDR3 is 13 residues. Trimming pared 6 bases from V and 7 bases from J, leaving 15 bases between. The CDR3 DNA is TGTGCCAGCAGAGGGATCGACAGAGGTGAAGCTTTCTTT. Translated, it gives CASRGIDRGEAFF.

In DNA form, the CDR3 reads TGTGCCAGCAGCCTCGGACGGCTCCTAGGGACCCAGTACTTC. Its protein product is CASSLGRLLGTQYF. V usage is TRBV11-2 and J usage is TRBJ2-5; D ambiguous. The CDR3 runs to 14 residues. The V and J ends lost 5 bases and 7 bases respectively, with 17 bases between them. Germline CDR1 reads SGHAT; CDR2 reads FQNNGV. The entire variable domain, with the rest obtained from reference TRBV11-2 and TRBJ2-5, is as follows: EAGVAQSPRYKIIEKRQSVAFWCNPISGHATLYWYQQILGQGPKLLIQFQNNGVVDDSQLPKDRFSAERLKGVDSTLKIQPAKLEDSAVYLCASSLGRLLGTQYFGPGTRLLVL.

CDR3 amino acids: CASSLSGDTEAFF. CDR3 DNA sequence: TGTGCCAGCAGTTTAAGCGGGGACACTGAAGCTTTCTTT. The rearrangement joins TRBV7-8 to TRBJ1-1; D remains unclear. The germline CDR1 and CDR2 sequences are SGHVS and FQNEAQ. Trimming left V 6 bases short and J 3 bases short, with 11 bases between. This CDR3 contains 13 residues.

In this sample, this clonotype turned up a few times. The chain couples TRBV7-2 to TRBJ1-5; 7 positions agree with TRBD1. Germline-derived CDR1 and CDR2 are SGHTA and FQGNSA. J lost 6 bases, V lost 5 bases, and 19 bases had no gene match. This CDR3 comprises 18 residues. CDR3 nucleotide sequence: TGTGCCAGCAGCCAGCAACCTACAGGGGCCGGTAGTCGTCAGCCCCAGCATTTT. It translates to CASSQQPTGAGSRQPQHF.

This clonotype is deemed large. This chain joins TRBV20-1 and TRBJ1-1, with D hard to call. Germline loops: CDR1 DFQATT, CDR2 SNEGSKA (reference sequence). The V and J ends lost 1 base and 1 base respectively, with 7 bases between them. The CDR3 spans 13 residues. The CDR3 nucleotides are TGCAGTGCTAGAGCAAACAAGAACACTGAAGCTTTCTTT. It specifies CSARANKNTEAFF.

J is TRBJ2-1 and V is TRBV6-1, with D perhaps TRBD1 (6 bases). The CDR3 runs to 14 residues. V was clipped by 6 bases and J by 0 bases, with 9 bases between them. Germline CDR1 reads MNHNS; CDR2 reads SASEGT. The DNA of the CDR3 is TGTGCCAGCAGGGCGGACAGCTCCTACAATGAGCAGTTCTTC. Protein product: CASRADSSYNEQFF.

CDR3 DNA sequence: TGTGCCAGCAGCCCCCGGGGGTTTAGGTCCTACAATGAGCAGTTCTTC. This translates into CASSPRGFRSYNEQFF. The gene calls are TRBV7-2 and TRBJ2-1; perhaps TRBD2 as D (6 bases). This CDR3 region has 16 residues. Germline-derived CDR1 and CDR2 are SGHTA and FQGNSA. V dropped 5 bases and J dropped 1 base, with 15 bases sitting between them.

The rearrangement uses TRBV19 and TRBJ1-2, with D uncertain. The germline gives CDR1 LNHDA, CDR2 SQIVND (reference sequence). The CDR3 is 14 residues long. The V end lost 4 bases, the J end lost 8 bases, and 17 bases lay between the germline ends. The CDR3 nucleotides read TGTGCCAGTAGTAAAGAGGAATGGAGGTCCGGCTACACCTTC. Translated, it gives CASSKEEWRSGYTF.

V is TRBV12-3 or TRBV12-4 and J is TRBJ1-5; D possibly corresponds to TRBD1 (5 bases). The CDR3 loop spans 15 amino acids. Trimming shortened V by 2 bases and J by 4 bases, and 12 bases separated the two germline ends. In DNA, the CDR3 is TGTGCCAGCAGTTTAAAGGGGATTGGAAATCAGCCCCAGCATTTT. Translating gives CASSLKGIGNQPQHF.

This rearrangement joins TRBV19 to TRBJ1-2; D ambiguous. V lost 3 bases and J lost 8, with 16 bases in between. Germline CDR1 is LNHDA and CDR2 is SQIVND (reference sequence). The CDR3 extends over 14 amino acids. The CDR3 DNA reads as TGTGCCAGTAGTATTGAGGCAGAGGGAGGAGGCTACACCTTC. Protein product: CASSIEAEGGGYTF.

The chain has TRBV6-1 and TRBJ1-2, with 9 bases that match TRBD1. Per germline, CDR1 MNHNS and CDR2 SASEGT. The CDR3 consists of 15 residues. Germline trimming cut 6 bases from V and 0 bases from J; bases unmatched to any gene: 5. The CDR3 DNA reads as TGTGCCAGCAGGGGGACAGGGACTACTAACTATGGCTACACCTTC. Protein sequence: CASRGTGTTNYGYTF.

The chain employs TRBV11-3 and TRBJ1-5; D gene ambiguous. Trimming cost V 11 bases and J 6 bases, with 5 bases left between them. Germline V gives CDR1 SGHNT, CDR2 YENEEA. CDR3 length equals 9 residues. CDR3 DNA sequence: TGTGCCTCTATTCAGCCCCAGCATTTT. Translating gives CASIQPQHF.

The chain uses TRBV12-3 or TRBV12-4 and TRBJ1-1; D gene unclear. This CDR3 contains 12 residues. Trimming removed 6 bases from V and 8 bases from J, with 13 bases in between. CDR3 in DNA: TGTGCCAGCAGCCCGTCACCGGGCGAAGCTTTCTTT. Translation gives CASSPSPGEAFF.

This chain links TRBV20-1 with TRBJ2-2, with TRBD2 identical over 8 bases. Germline lookup yields CDR1 DFQATT and CDR2 SNEGSKA (reference sequence). J was trimmed by 2 bases and V by 1 base; bases with no gene match: 6. This CDR3 is 16 amino acids long. CDR3 in amino acids: CSARGVVAGNTGELFF. The CDR3 DNA is TGCAGTGCTAGAGGAGTCGTAGCGGGAAACACCGGGGAGCTGTTTTTT.

The chain has TRBV27 and TRBJ2-5, with 11 bases aligning to TRBD1. CDR3 length: 15 amino acids. Germline V gives CDR1 MNHEY, CDR2 SMNVEV (reference sequence). V dropped 5 bases and J dropped 4; count of bases not matched to a gene: 6. This CDR3 is CASSLGQGAGETQYF. In nucleotides, the CDR3 is TGTGCCAGCAGTCTTGGACAGGGGGCGGGAGAGACCCAGTACTTC.

The rearrangement joins TRBV6-1 to TRBJ2-5; D not resolved. Germline-derived CDR1 and CDR2 are MNHNS and SASEGT. The V gene lost 4 bases and the J gene lost 5 bases, with 20 bases spanning the gap. CDR3 length equals 16 residues. CDR3 residues: CASSAWKGSLEETQYF. DNA for the CDR3: TGTGCCAGCAGTGCTTGGAAGGGCAGTTTGGAGGAGACCCAGTACTTC.

J is TRBJ1-1 and V is TRBV7-2; D might be TRBD1 (6 bases). The length of the CDR3 is 13 residues. In germline, CDR1 is SGHTA, CDR2 FQGNSA. Trimming cost V 5 bases and J 5 bases, with 12 bases left between them. The CDR3 DNA reads as TGTGCCAGCAGCCACCCACAGGGAACTGAAGCTTTCTTT. Translated, it gives CASSHPQGTEAFF.

This chain joins TRBV6-1 and TRBJ2-7; D is possibly TRBD2 (5 bases). Deletions cut 6 bases from V and 4 bases from J, with 13 bases between. The CDR3 loop spans 13 amino acids. The germline gives CDR1 MNHNS, CDR2 SASEGT. CDR3 in DNA: TGTGCCAGCAGATTGCGGGCGAGGTACGAGCAGTACTTC. As protein: CASRLRARYEQYF.

In its sample, this clonotype was seen once. V and J are TRBV6-2 or TRBV6-3 and TRBJ1-1; D is unclear. The ends were cut back, 4 bases at V and 5 bases at J, with 8 bases in the middle. This CDR3 is built from 12 residues. CDR1 and CDR2 (germline): MNHEY, SVGEGT. In nucleotides, the CDR3 is TGTGCCAGCAGTTCGAGGAGGACTGAAGCTTTCTTT. Translated, it gives CASSSRRTEAFF.

The chain couples TRBV20-1 to TRBJ2-7; 8 bases are a match to TRBD2. Germline V lookup: CDR1 DFQATT, CDR2 SNEGSKA (reference sequence). The CDR3 is 14 residues long. Trimming cost V 5 bases and J 4 bases; bases outside gene matches: 10. CDR3 coding DNA: TGCAGTGCTGGAACTAGCGGCCTACTATACGAGCAGTACTTC. This translates into CSAGTSGLLYEQYF.

In its sample, this clonotype is large. This chain connects TRBV20-1 to TRBJ1-5; D is possibly TRBD1 (5 bases). The CDR3 has 14 amino acids. Germline values: CDR1 DFQATT, CDR2 SNEGSKA (reference sequence). Trimming stripped 3 bases from V and 2 bases from J, with 11 bases between. The CDR3 coding sequence is TGCAGTGCTAGTGTGGGGCTCGGCAATCAGCCCCAGCATTTT. This gives the protein CSASVGLGNQPQHF.

The rearrangement joins TRBV24-1 to TRBJ2-5, with unresolved D. The germline V and J ends were trimmed by 0 bases and 3 bases, with 4 bases remaining between them. The CDR3 is 13 amino acids. Germline V gives CDR1 KGHDR, CDR2 SFDVKD. This CDR3 reads CATSDLAKETQYF. CDR3 DNA: TGTGCCACCAGTGATTTGGCGAAAGAGACCCAGTACTTC.

The chain is built from TRBV20-1 and TRBJ1-1; D is uncertain. Germline V lookup: CDR1 DFQATT, CDR2 SNEGSKA (reference sequence). CDR3 size: 13 residues. V lost 6 bases and J lost 0, with 11 bases in between. CDR3 sequence (DNA): TGCAGTGCCCCGTGGGCCCTGAACACTGAAGCTTTCTTT. This gives the protein CSAPWALNTEAFF.

The rearrangement links TRBV6-5 to TRBJ2-1; the D gene is possibly TRBD1 (6 bases). Germline lookup yields CDR1 MNHEY and CDR2 SVGAGI. The CDR3 extends over 16 amino acids. The V end was cut by 0 bases, the J end by 8 bases, with 17 bases between. Here the CDR3 reads CASSYSLQGSNYEQFF. For the CDR3, the DNA is TGTGCCAGCAGTTACTCTCTCCAGGGGTCGAACTATGAGCAGTTCTTC.